This T cell receptor beta chain came from a study of OX40 agonist ivuxolimab in advanced cancers. Looking at the study overall: The patients received agonistic anti-OX40 (CD134) antibody ivuxolimab. The dose of intravenous ivuxolimab that patients received every 2 weeks ranged from 0.01 to 10 mg/kg. People who had prior anti-PD-1, anti-PD-L1 or anti-CTLA-4 therapy could take part, and around 39% had some.

The junction had 4 bases not matched to a gene; V was cut back by 4 bases and J by 2 bases. CDR1 MDHEN and CDR2 SYDVKM come from the germline V gene. The CDR3 has 14 residues. Study-level points and caveats: The investigators did not determine what antigen specificity the expanded peripheral T cells had.

The data were produced by immunoSEQ multiplex PCR, yet TCRdb's version contains in-frame clones alone and is incomplete. Among tens of thousands of clones listed, about 82% were seen once. This clone has just one count. The antigen is unknown. The clonotype originates from an adult with an advanced solid tumor such as melanoma, head and neck, liver or kidney cancer. Sequences were derived from CD4+ or CD8+ T cells sorted from blood, sampled in a trial of the OX40 agonist ivuxolimab. The V and J genes are TRBV28 and TRBJ2-5; 7 bases agree with TRBD1. CDR3 DNA sequence: TGTGCCAGCAGTTCACCAGGGGGTCAAGAGACCCAGTACTTC. It encodes CASSSPGGQETQYF.